These 18 T cell receptor beta chains came from one sample sequenced in a study of blood T cell repertoires in COVID-19. The protocol was immunoSEQ multiplex PCR, while the TCRdb copy is restricted to in-frame clones and leaves out a portion. Here the sample spans 200,000 or so clones, nearly 90% being singletons. The source material was PBMCs or T cells enriched from blood (not recorded which). The source is a man aged 30-40 years who had recovered from COVID-19.

The chain combines TRBV7-3 with TRBJ1-6, with 7 bases that match TRBD1. The V and J ends lost 2 bases and 9 bases, in that order; junction bases with no gene match: 10. CDR3 length: 16 amino acids. The germline V gene encodes CDR1 SGHTA and CDR2 FQGTGA. CDR3 bases: TGTGCCAGCAGCTTAGATCCCCCAGGGGGTAGTTCACCCCTCCACTTT. Protein sequence: CASSLDPPGGSSPLHF.

The chain couples TRBV4-1 to TRBJ2-2; TRBD1 matches 7 bases. CDR1 is MGHRA, CDR2 YSYEKL, per germline. Losses at the gene ends were 0 bases for V and 5 bases for J; bases not matched to a gene: 9. The CDR3 is made up of 17 amino acids. CDR3 bases: TGCGCCAGCAGCCAAGATACCAGGGGGAGTAGGACCGGGGAGCTGTTTTTT. This gives the protein CASSQDTRGSRTGELFF.

The genes are TRBV18 and TRBJ1-5, with D maybe TRBD1 (5 bases). Germline assignment: CDR1 KGHSH and CDR2 LQKENI. The CDR3 runs 14 residues. V lost 6 bases, J lost 6 bases, and 15 bases lay in between. The CDR3 DNA sequence: TGTGCCAGCTCCTTCCAGGGAGGCAGTCAGCCCCAGCATTTT. Translating gives CASSFQGGSQPQHF.

The chain combines TRBV30 with TRBJ2-7; 7 bases are shared with TRBD1. The length of the CDR3 is 19 residues. The germline V gene encodes CDR1 GTSNPN and CDR2 SVGIG (reference sequence). V shed 0 bases, J shed 2 bases, and the junction held 19 bases outside the gene matches. CDR3 residues: CAWSVYRSLPGQSTYEQYF. CDR3 nucleotide sequence: TGTGCCTGGAGTGTATACCGATCCTTACCGGGACAGTCCACCTACGAGCAGTACTTC.

This sequence joins TRBV10-3 and TRBJ1-1; weak D call: TRBD1 (5 bases). This CDR3 comprises 13 residues. Germline-derived CDR1 and CDR2 are ENHRY and SYGVKD. The V gene lost 6 bases and the J gene lost 1 base, with 9 bases spanning the gap. CDR3 protein: CAIRSQGNTEAFF. Written as DNA, the CDR3 is TGTGCCATCAGGTCCCAGGGGAACACTGAAGCTTTCTTT.

This chain connects TRBV18 to TRBJ1-1, with D maybe TRBD1 (6 bases). Germline V gene data show CDR1 as KGHSH and CDR2 as LQKENI. The V end lost 6 bases, the J end lost 5 bases, and 16 bases lay between the germline ends. The CDR3 is 14 amino acids. The CDR3 sequence is CASSGQGTSTEAFF. The CDR3 nucleotides read TGTGCCAGCTCGGGGCAGGGGACGAGTACTGAAGCTTTCTTT.

The CDR3 loop reads CASSLAGGSLNTEAFF. Here the CDR3 DNA reads TGCGCCAGCAGCTTGGCCGGAGGCAGCCTGAACACTGAAGCTTTCTTT. The chain combines TRBV5-1 with TRBJ1-1; D remains ambiguous. Germline-derived CDR1 and CDR2 are SGHRS and YFSETQ. V was trimmed by 0 bases and J by 0 bases, leaving 12 bases between them. This CDR3 comprises 16 residues.

The V call is TRBV7-9, the J call TRBJ1-2; 10 bases are a match to TRBD1. Germline V gene sequence: CDR1 SEHNR, CDR2 FQNEAQ (reference sequence). This CDR3 contains 14 residues. V was pared by 5 bases and J by 8 bases, with 8 bases of the junction left unmatched. The CDR3 is CASSPRQGAQGYTF. The CDR3 DNA reads TGTGCCAGCAGCCCGAGACAGGGGGCGCAAGGCTACACCTTC.

V gene TRBV30 combines with J gene TRBJ2-7; D is possibly TRBD1 (5 bases). Trimming shortened V by 2 bases and J by 3 bases, and 8 bases separated the two germline ends. Per the germline V gene, CDR1 is GTSNPN and CDR2 is SVGIG (reference sequence). CDR3 length equals 12 residues. CDR3 sequence: CAWSRQFYEQYF. The CDR3, as DNA: TGTGCCTGGAGTCGACAGTTCTACGAGCAGTACTTC.

The V and J genes are TRBV18 and TRBJ2-6; D might be TRBD1 (5 bases). The germline gives CDR1 KGHSH, CDR2 LQKENI. CDR3 length equals 18 residues. V was shortened by 3 bases and J by 0 bases, with 15 bases between the two germline ends. CDR3 nucleotide sequence: TGTGCCAGCTCACCTTACACAGGCTGGGGCTCTGGGGCCAACGTCCTGACTTTC. Its translation: CASSPYTGWGSGANVLTF.

The rearrangement uses TRBV5-6 and TRBJ2-3, with no clear D. The CDR3 covers 13 residues. The germline V and J ends were trimmed by 3 bases and 2 bases, with 7 bases remaining between them. Germline V gene sequence: CDR1 SGHDT, CDR2 YYEEEE. CDR3 DNA: TGTGCCAGCAGCTCAATTCCCACAGATACGCAGTATTTT. Its translation is CASSSIPTDTQYF.

Comment on this clone: Distinct nucleotide sequences in the sample also encode this CDR3. The rearrangement uses TRBV19 and TRBJ1-1; no definite D call. This CDR3 is 13 amino acids long. V lost 1 base and J lost 2, with 5 bases in between. The germline CDR1 and CDR2 sequences are LNHDA and SQIVND (reference sequence). The CDR3 region has the DNA TGTGCCAGTAGTATAGGAGGAAACACTGAAGCTTTCTTT. It specifies CASSIGGNTEAFF.

This sequence joins TRBV20-1 and TRBJ2-1; 9 nucleotides match TRBD1. CDR1 and CDR2 from the germline V gene are DFQATT and SNEGSKA (reference sequence). V gave up 5 bases and J gave up 15 bases; unmatched junction bases: 8. The CDR3 runs to 11 residues. CDR3 in DNA: TGCAGTGCTGATACAGGGGGCGGGAGGTTCTTC. Translating gives CSADTGGGRFF.

The CDR3 is CASSPYSGGQAETQYF. The CDR3 DNA reads TGTGCCAGCAGTCCTTATAGCGGGGGGCAAGCAGAGACCCAGTACTTC. The rearrangement uses TRBV9 and TRBJ2-5, with 10 bases lining up with TRBD2. Per germline, CDR1 SGDLS and CDR2 YYNGEE. This CDR3 is built from 16 residues. Trimming removed 5 bases from V and 4 bases from J; junction bases left unmatched: 11. Using reference TRBV9 and TRBJ2-5 for the parts outside the CDR3, the full variable domain is DSGVTQTPKHLITATGQRVTLRCSPRSGDLSVYWYQQSLDQGLQFLIQYYNGEERAKGNILERFSAQQFPDLHSELNLSSLELGDSALYFCASSPYSGGQAETQYFGPGTRLLVL.

For the CDR3, the DNA is TGTGCCAGCTCACCACCGGACAGGAACACTGAAGCTTTCTTT. This sequence encodes CASSPPDRNTEAFF. The chain employs TRBV18 and TRBJ1-1; D might be TRBD1 (6 bases). Germline V gene data show CDR1 as KGHSH and CDR2 as LQKENI. There are 14 residues in the CDR3. Trimming removed 0 bases at V and 1 base at J, with 6 bases between.

On this clone itself: This CDR3 is also generated by other DNA sequences in the sample. V is TRBV12-3 or TRBV12-4 and J is TRBJ2-2, with TRBD2 identical over 8 bases. This CDR3 has 13 residues. With V trimmed by 6 bases and J by 5 bases, 2 bases remained unmatched. The CDR3 nucleotides read TGTGCCAGCAGCGGGAGGGCGACCGGGGAGCTGTTTTTT. Translating gives CASSGRATGELFF.

The chain has TRBV14 and TRBJ1-1, with D perhaps matching TRBD1 (5 bases). There are 13 residues in the CDR3. Trimming stripped 4 bases from V and 9 bases from J, with 15 bases between. Per the germline V gene, CDR1 is SGHDN and CDR2 is FVKESK. CDR3 DNA sequence: TGTGCCAGCAGCCGCGCCGGGACTTCAAAAGCTTTCTTT. Encoded protein: CASSRAGTSKAFF.

The V and J genes are TRBV24-1 and TRBJ1-5; D remains unclear. V lost 1 base and J lost 2, with 5 bases in between. CDR1 and CDR2 (germline): KGHDR, SFDVKD. The CDR3 spans 14 residues. The CDR3: CATSDFRGNQPQHF. CDR3 coding DNA: TGTGCCACCAGTGATTTCCGTGGCAATCAGCCCCAGCATTTT.